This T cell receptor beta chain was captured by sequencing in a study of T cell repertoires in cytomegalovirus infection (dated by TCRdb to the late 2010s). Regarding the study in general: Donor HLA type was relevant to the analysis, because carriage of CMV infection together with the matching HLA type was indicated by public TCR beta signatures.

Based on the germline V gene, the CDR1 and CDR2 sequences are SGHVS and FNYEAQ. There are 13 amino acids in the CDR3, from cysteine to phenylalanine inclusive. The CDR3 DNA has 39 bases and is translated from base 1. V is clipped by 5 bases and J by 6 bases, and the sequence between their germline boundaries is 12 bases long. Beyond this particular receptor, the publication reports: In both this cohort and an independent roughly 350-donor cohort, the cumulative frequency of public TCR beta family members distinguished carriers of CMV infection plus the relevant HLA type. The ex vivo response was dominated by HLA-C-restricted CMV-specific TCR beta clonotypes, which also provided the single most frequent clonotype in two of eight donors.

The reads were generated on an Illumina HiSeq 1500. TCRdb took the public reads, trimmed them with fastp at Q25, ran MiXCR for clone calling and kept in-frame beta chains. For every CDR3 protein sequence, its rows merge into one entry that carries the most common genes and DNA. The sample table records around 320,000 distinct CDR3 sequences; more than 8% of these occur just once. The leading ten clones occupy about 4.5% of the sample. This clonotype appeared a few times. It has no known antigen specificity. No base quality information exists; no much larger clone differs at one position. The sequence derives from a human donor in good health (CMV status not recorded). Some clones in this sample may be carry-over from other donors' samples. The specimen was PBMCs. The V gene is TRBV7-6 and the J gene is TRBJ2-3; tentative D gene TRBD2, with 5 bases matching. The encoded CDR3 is CASSTRGSDTQYF. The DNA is TGTGCCAGCAGCACTAGAGGATCGGATACGCAGTATTTT.